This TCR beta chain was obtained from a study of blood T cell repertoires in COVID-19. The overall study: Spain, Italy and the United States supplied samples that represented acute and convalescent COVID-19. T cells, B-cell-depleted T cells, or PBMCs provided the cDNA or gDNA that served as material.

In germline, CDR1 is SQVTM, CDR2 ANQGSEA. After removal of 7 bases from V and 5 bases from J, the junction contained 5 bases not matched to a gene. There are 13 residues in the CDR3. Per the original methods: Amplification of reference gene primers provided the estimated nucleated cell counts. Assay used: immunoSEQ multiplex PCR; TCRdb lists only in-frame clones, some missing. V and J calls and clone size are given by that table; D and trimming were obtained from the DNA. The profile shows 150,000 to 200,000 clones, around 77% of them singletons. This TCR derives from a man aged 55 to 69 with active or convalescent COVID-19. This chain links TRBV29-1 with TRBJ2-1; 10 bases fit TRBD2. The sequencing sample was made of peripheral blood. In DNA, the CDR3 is TGCAGCGCACGGACTAGCGGTGACAATGAGCAGTTCTTC. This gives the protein CSARTSGDNEQFF.